This T cell receptor (beta chain) emerged from a study of blood T cell repertoires in COVID-19. Whole-study context: Acute and convalescent COVID-19 samples came from the United States, Italy and Spain.

This study enrolled people aged 18 to 89 from 24 US geographic areas. What the recovered Cohort 3 donors had was two negative PCRs, clearance, or symptom resolution. Between the trimmed V and J ends, which lost 0 bases and 7 bases, there was a span of 11 bases. CDR1 and CDR2 from the germline V gene are SGHRS and YFSETQ. The CDR3 contains 15 residues. Authors' data handling: Estimates of nucleated cell counts were drawn from the amplification of reference gene primers. This table comes from immunoSEQ multiplex PCR, and its TCRdb copy is limited to in-frame clones, with some not included. D and trimming come from the DNA, and the V and J calls and clone size come from that table. The sample shows around 300,000 clones, 85% of them seen only once.

The sequence was collected from a woman in her fifties or sixties who had recovered from COVID-19. The chain is built from TRBV5-1 and TRBJ1-6; D unresolved. The sequenced sample was PBMCs or T cells enriched from blood (not recorded which). The DNA for the CDR3 is TGCGCCAGCAGCTTGGCAGGACGGGAGAATTCACCCCTCCACTTT. This codes for CASSLAGRENSPLHF.